The 27 T cell receptor beta chains reported below all come from one sample, sequenced in a study of blood T cells in healthy people across ages. Primed by a sample-barcoded 5' primer and a J-beta primer mix, a second PCR proceeded for 7 to 11 cycles. Using its own MiXCR run on the 5' RACE reads, TCRdb lists one record per CDR3 protein. The table includes roughly 1.5 million distinct CDR3 sequences, about 42% detected once. The sequenced material came from blood. The receptor source for this set is a woman aged 18-29 years in good health.

Notes on this clonotype: A read error is possible here, since a much larger clone lies one base away. The chain uses TRBV7-9 and TRBJ1-5; D is perhaps TRBD1 (6 bases). This CDR3 has 15 amino acids. CDR1 is SEHNR and CDR2 is FQNEAQ in the germline V gene (reference sequence). CDR3 region: CAGSLSGARNQPQHF. In DNA form, the CDR3 reads TGTGCCGGCAGCTTATCGGGGGCGCGTAATCAGCCCCAGCATTTT.

The CDR3 here is CASSFGADQPQHF. The CDR3 DNA reads TGTGCCAGCAGCTTTGGGGCCGATCAGCCCCAGCATTTT. The rearrangement links TRBV7-9 to TRBJ1-5; D may be TRBD1 (5 bases). This CDR3 has 13 amino acids. V dropped 3 bases and J dropped 5 bases, with 8 bases sitting between them. From germline, CDR1 is SEHNR and CDR2 FQNEAQ (reference sequence).

This clonotype occurred a few times. This chain links TRBV4-3 with TRBJ1-4; tentatively, D is TRBD1 (5 bases). The CDR3 spans 14 residues. Trimming removed 1 base at V and 10 bases at J, with 13 bases between. Germline V gives CDR1 LGHNA, CDR2 YSLEER. CDR3 bases: TGCGCCAGCAGCCAAGGTCAGGGTTTAGGAAAACTGTTTTTT. This codes for CASSQGQGLGKLFF.

This chain joins TRBV11-3 and TRBJ2-1, with a tentative D call TRBD1 (5 bases). This CDR3 comprises 14 residues. Germline CDR1 reads SGHNT; CDR2 reads YENEEA. Trimming took off 5 bases at V and 5 bases at J, with 13 bases between the two ends. The CDR3 sequence: CASSPPTGNNEQFF. DNA of the CDR3: TGTGCCAGCAGCCCCCCCACAGGTAACAATGAGCAGTTCTTC.

This clonotype was seen only a few times. The V and J genes are TRBV7-9 and TRBJ2-7; perhaps TRBD1 as D (6 bases). The CDR3 totals 13 residues. Trimming shortened V by 5 bases and J by 4 bases, and 12 bases separated the two germline ends. Germline V gene sequence: CDR1 SEHNR, CDR2 FQNEAQ (reference sequence). This CDR3 is CASSPPGQYEQYF. In DNA form, the CDR3 reads TGTGCCAGCAGCCCCCCCGGACAGTACGAGCAGTACTTC.

DNA of the CDR3: TGTGCCAGCAGTGATCAGGGCTGGGAGCAGTACTTC. Translation: CASSDQGWEQYF. The chain is built from TRBV2 and TRBJ2-5; D tentatively fits TRBD1 or TRBD2 (5 bases each). CDR1 and CDR2 from the germline V gene are SNHLY and FYNNEI. Deletions cut 3 bases from V and 11 bases from J, with 13 bases between. The CDR3 runs to 12 residues. Full variable domain (remainder filled in from reference TRBV2 and TRBJ2-5): EPEVTQTPSHQVTQMGQEVILRCVPISNHLYFYWYRQILGQKVEFLVSFYNNEISEKSEIFDDQFSVERPDGSNFTLKIRSTKLEDSAMYFCASSDQGWEQYFGPGTRLLVL.

This clonotype was picked up one time. Germline and junction disagree at one end, which may indicate a read error. CDR3 sequence: CASSATPGRGYEQYF. In DNA form, the CDR3 reads TGTGCTAGCAGCGCAACCCCTGGCAGGGGTTACGAGCAGTACTTC. The chain is built from TRBV7-2 and TRBJ2-7; weak D call: TRBD1 (6 bases). The CDR3 is made up of 15 amino acids. Germline V CDR1 and CDR2: SGHTA, FQGNSA.

V and J are TRBV20-1 and TRBJ1-1; TRBD1 might be the D (5 bases). CDR3 size: 13 residues. Germline loops: CDR1 DFQATT, CDR2 SNEGSKA (reference sequence). Deletions cut 3 bases from V and 5 bases from J, with 13 bases between. CDR3 residues: CSARTQGETEAFF. The CDR3 coding sequence is TGCAGTGCTAGGACCCAGGGTGAAACTGAAGCTTTCTTT.

This chain links TRBV4-3 with TRBJ2-5; D is perhaps TRBD1 (5 bases). The CDR3 has 15 amino acids. Germline CDR1 and CDR2: LGHNA and YSLEER. V was clipped by 0 bases and J by 1 base, with 9 bases between them. The CDR3 spells CASSQESGFQETQYF. In DNA form, the CDR3 reads TGCGCCAGCAGCCAAGAGTCAGGGTTCCAAGAGACCCAGTACTTC.

The chain links TRBV20-1 to TRBJ2-1, with TRBD2 matching 7 bases. CDR3 length: 17 residues. V lost 3 bases to trimming and J lost 4 bases; unmatched junction nucleotides: 15. From germline, CDR1 is DFQATT and CDR2 SNEGSKA (reference sequence). CDR3 coding DNA: TGCAGTGCTAGCGACCAGCGGGGATGGACTAGATACAATGAGCAGTTCTTC. Translated, it gives CSASDQRGWTRYNEQFF.

The V call is TRBV20-1, the J call TRBJ2-3; 7 nucleotides agree with TRBD1. CDR3 length: 15 residues. J gave up 0 bases and V 6 bases, and 9 bases lay outside the gene matches. Germline V gives CDR1 DFQATT, CDR2 SNEGSKA (reference sequence). This chain's CDR3 is CSAPSLTGSTDTQYF. The CDR3, as DNA: TGCAGTGCCCCATCTCTGACAGGGAGCACAGATACGCAGTATTTT.

The chain joins TRBV12-3 or TRBV12-4 to TRBJ2-1; 8 bases line up with TRBD2. After removal of 10 bases from V and 10 bases from J, the junction contained 15 bases not matched to a gene. The CDR3 contains 14 residues. CDR3 in amino acids: CATAQGLATEEQFF. CDR3 in DNA: TGTGCCACCGCCCAAGGACTAGCAACGGAGGAGCAGTTCTTC.

The chain is built from TRBV28 and TRBJ2-1; TRBD2 matches at 10 bases. V was pared by 5 bases and J by 2 bases, with 9 bases of the junction left unmatched. CDR1 MDHEN and CDR2 SYDVKM come from the germline V gene. This CDR3 region has 17 residues. The CDR3 nucleotides read TGTGCCAGCAGTACCGCGCGGACTAGCGGTGCCTACAATGAGCAGTTCTTC. Its protein product is CASSTARTSGAYNEQFF.

The chain's CDR3 is CASSQDTNLNEQFF. CDR3 coding DNA: TGCGCCAGCAGCCAAGACACCAACCTCAATGAGCAGTTCTTC. The V gene is TRBV4-3, the J gene TRBJ2-1; D remains unclear. The V end lost 0 bases, the J end lost 6 bases, and 9 bases lay between the germline ends. Per the germline V gene, CDR1 is LGHNA and CDR2 is YSLEER. The CDR3 covers 14 residues.

The chain couples TRBV5-1 to TRBJ1-2, with D possibly TRBD1 on 5 matching bases. Germline CDR1 SGHRS, CDR2 YFSETQ. Trimming left V 4 bases short and J 8 bases short, with 15 bases between. CDR3 length: 13 residues. This CDR3 is CASSVDGAEGYTF. In nucleotides, the CDR3 is TGCGCCAGCAGCGTGGACGGGGCCGAAGGCTACACCTTC.

This clonotype appeared a few times. V usage is TRBV4-1 and J usage is TRBJ2-3; D uncertain. The V and J ends lost 0 bases and 4 bases respectively, with 11 bases between them. The length of the CDR3 is 15 residues. The germline CDR1 and CDR2 sequences are MGHRA and YSYEKL. The CDR3 loop is CASSQEQIPSDTQYF. The CDR3 bases are TGCGCCAGCAGCCAAGAACAGATCCCATCAGATACGCAGTATTTT.

This clonotype was detected a few times. The gene calls are TRBV5-1 and TRBJ1-1; the match to TRBD1 covers 8 bases. Per the germline V gene, CDR1 is SGHRS and CDR2 is YFSETQ. V was clipped by 2 bases and J by 3 bases; unmatched bases: 9. This CDR3 contains 16 residues. CDR3 protein: CASSLIGQGPYTEAFF. The CDR3 region has the DNA TGCGCCAGCAGCTTAATAGGACAGGGTCCGTACACTGAAGCTTTCTTT.

This clonotype was seen ten or more times. The genes are TRBV4-1 and TRBJ1-2; D may be TRBD1 (5 bases). Trimming shortened V by 1 base and J by 6 bases, and 6 bases separated the two germline ends. This CDR3 spans 12 amino acids. Germline lookup yields CDR1 MGHRA and CDR2 YSYEKL. The CDR3 DNA sequence: TGCGCCAGCAGCCAAGCCAGGGATGGCTACACCTTC. It codes for CASSQARDGYTF.

The J gene is TRBJ2-7, the V gene TRBV20-1; the D gene is possibly TRBD2 (5 bases). TRBJ2-5 matches the DNA end more closely, so the J call is doubtful. The CDR3 length is 17 residues. CDR1 DFQATT and CDR2 SNEGSKA come from the germline V gene (reference sequence). The chain's CDR3 is CSAGVRLVPGIWKTQYF. CDR3 nucleotide sequence: TGCAGTGCTGGAGTAAGGTTGGTCCCGGGGATCTGGAAGACCCAGTACTTC.

There are a few counts of this clonotype. This chain links TRBV27 with TRBJ2-3; no reliable D call. Germline CDR1 reads MNHEY; CDR2 reads SMNVEV (reference sequence). This CDR3 spans 10 amino acids. V lost 11 bases and J 7 bases, leaving 10 bases between the germline ends. The CDR3 loop is CAGVANTQYF. Here the CDR3 DNA reads TGTGCCGGGGTGGCAAATACGCAGTATTTT.

The chain employs TRBV20-1 and TRBJ2-4; the D gene is possibly TRBD1 (6 bases). CDR1 and CDR2 (germline): DFQATT, SNEGSKA (reference sequence). V lost 6 bases, J lost 5 bases, and 11 bases lay in between. The CDR3 length is 12 residues. CDR3 coding DNA: TGCAGTGCAATGAACAGGGAAAACATTCAGTACTTC. As protein: CSAMNRENIQYF.

The table lists this clonotype with a few counts. V is TRBV28 and J is TRBJ2-1, with a tentative D call TRBD2 (6 bases). V was shortened by 7 bases and J by 4 bases, with 11 bases between the two germline ends. Germline loops: CDR1 MDHEN, CDR2 SYDVKM. The CDR3 runs to 13 residues. This CDR3 is CASMDYLYNEQFF. The CDR3 DNA is TGTGCCAGCATGGACTACCTATACAATGAGCAGTTCTTC.

The CDR3 spells CAICPSGMGNSPLHF. For the CDR3, the DNA is TGTGCCATCTGCCCATCAGGGATGGGTAATTCACCCCTCCACTTT. J is TRBJ1-6 and V is TRBV11-2; a possible D gene is TRBD1 (5 bases). V lost 10 bases to trimming and J lost 6 bases, with 19 bases between them. This CDR3 spans 15 amino acids. CDR1 and CDR2 (germline): SGHAT, FQNNGV.

Only a few counts were recorded for this clonotype. V and J are TRBV27 and TRBJ1-2, with D possibly being TRBD1 (6 bases). Germline loops: CDR1 MNHEY, CDR2 SMNVEV (reference sequence). V lost 5 bases and J lost 8, with 12 bases in between. This CDR3 contains 12 residues. In nucleotides, the CDR3 is TGTGCCAGCAGTCCCAGGGGCCGGGGCTACACCTTC. It is translated as CASSPRGRGYTF.

This chain connects TRBV5-1 to TRBJ2-7; D may be TRBD1 (5 bases). Per the germline V gene, CDR1 is SGHRS and CDR2 is YFSETQ. The CDR3 extends over 13 amino acids. Trimming stripped 5 bases from V and 7 bases from J, with 16 bases between. The DNA of the CDR3 is TGCGCCAGCAGTCACCAGGGATACAATGAGCAGTACTTC. This encodes CASSHQGYNEQYF.

This clonotype was counted between two and nine times. This chain connects TRBV3-1 to TRBJ1-1, with D unclear. The CDR3 covers 13 residues. Trimming cost V 6 bases and J 6 bases, with 14 bases left between them. Germline V lookup: CDR1 LGHDT, CDR2 YNNKEL (reference sequence). The CDR3: CASSLNIISEAFF. DNA of the CDR3: TGTGCCAGCAGTCTTAACATCATATCTGAAGCTTTCTTT.

The chain recombines TRBV2 with TRBJ2-1; the D gene is possibly TRBD2 (6 bases). V was trimmed by 7 bases and J by 5 bases, leaving 15 bases between them. The CDR3 has 14 residues. Germline assignment: CDR1 SNHLY and CDR2 FYNNEI. This chain's CDR3 is CASTDSGLDNEQFF. Here the CDR3 DNA reads TGTGCCAGCACAGATAGCGGCCTAGACAATGAGCAGTTCTTC.